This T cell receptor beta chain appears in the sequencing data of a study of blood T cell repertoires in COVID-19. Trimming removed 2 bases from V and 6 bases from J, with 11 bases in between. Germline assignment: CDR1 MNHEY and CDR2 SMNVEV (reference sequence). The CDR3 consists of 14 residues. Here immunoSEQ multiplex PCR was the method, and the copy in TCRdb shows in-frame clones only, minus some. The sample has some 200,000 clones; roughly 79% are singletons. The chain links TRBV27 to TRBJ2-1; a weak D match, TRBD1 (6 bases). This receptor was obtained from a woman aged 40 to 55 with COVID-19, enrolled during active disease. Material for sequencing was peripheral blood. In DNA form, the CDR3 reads TGTGCCAGCAGTTTACAGGGGTACCCCAATGAGCAGTTCTTC. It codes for CASSLQGYPNEQFF.